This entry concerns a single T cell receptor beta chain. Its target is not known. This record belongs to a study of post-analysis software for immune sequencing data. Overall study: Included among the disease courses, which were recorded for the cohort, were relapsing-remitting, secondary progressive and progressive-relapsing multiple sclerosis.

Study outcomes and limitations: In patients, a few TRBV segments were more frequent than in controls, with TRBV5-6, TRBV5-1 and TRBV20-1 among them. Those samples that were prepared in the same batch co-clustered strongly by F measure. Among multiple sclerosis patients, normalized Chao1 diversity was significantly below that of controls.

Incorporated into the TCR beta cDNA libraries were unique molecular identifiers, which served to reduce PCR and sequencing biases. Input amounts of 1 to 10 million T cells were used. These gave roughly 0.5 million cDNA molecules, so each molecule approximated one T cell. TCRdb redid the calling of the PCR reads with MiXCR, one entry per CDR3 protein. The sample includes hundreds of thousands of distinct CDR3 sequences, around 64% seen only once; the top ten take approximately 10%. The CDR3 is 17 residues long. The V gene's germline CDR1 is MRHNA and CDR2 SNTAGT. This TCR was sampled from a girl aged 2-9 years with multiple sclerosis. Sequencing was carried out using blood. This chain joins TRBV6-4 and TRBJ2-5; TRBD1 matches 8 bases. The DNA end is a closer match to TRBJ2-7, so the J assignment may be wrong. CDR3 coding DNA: TGTGCCAGCAGTTACTTCTACCGGGACAGGACGTCCGTCGAGCAGTACTTC. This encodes CASSYFYRDRTSVEQYF.